This T cell receptor beta chain appears in the sequencing data of a study of high-grade serous ovarian cancer treatment subgroups. TCRdb keeps only in-frame clones here, not all; method: immunoSEQ multiplex PCR. Among 3,000 to 4,500 clones listed, about 80% were seen once. The tumor samples were collected prior to definitive surgery or chemotherapy. CDR3 length: 8 amino acids. Germline V gene data show CDR1 as MRHNA and CDR2 as SNTAGT. V was trimmed by 11 bases and J by 6 bases, leaving 3 bases between them. The chain recombines TRBV6-4 with TRBJ2-3; D not certain. Sequencing was done on a sample of tumor tissue. The TCR originated in a human donor with high-grade serous ovarian cancer. This CDR3 is CAPDTQYF. In DNA form, the CDR3 reads TGTGCCCCCGATACGCAGTATTTT.